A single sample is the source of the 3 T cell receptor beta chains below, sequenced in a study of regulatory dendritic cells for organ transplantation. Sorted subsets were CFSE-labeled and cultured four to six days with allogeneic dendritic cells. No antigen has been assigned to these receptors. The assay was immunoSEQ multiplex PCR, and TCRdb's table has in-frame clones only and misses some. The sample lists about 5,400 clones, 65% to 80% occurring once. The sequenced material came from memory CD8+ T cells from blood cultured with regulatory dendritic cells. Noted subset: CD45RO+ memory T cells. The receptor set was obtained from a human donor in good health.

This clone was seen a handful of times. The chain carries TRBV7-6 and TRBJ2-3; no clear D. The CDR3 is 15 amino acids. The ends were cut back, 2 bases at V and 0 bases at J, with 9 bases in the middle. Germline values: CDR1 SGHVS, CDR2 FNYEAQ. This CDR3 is CASSLSQLSTDTQYF. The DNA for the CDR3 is TGTGCCAGCAGCTTATCCCAACTAAGCACAGATACGCAGTATTTT.

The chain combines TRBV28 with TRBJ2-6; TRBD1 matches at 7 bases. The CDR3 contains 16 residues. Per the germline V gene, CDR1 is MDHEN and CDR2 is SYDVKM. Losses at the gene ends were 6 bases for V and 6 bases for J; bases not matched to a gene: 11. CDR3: CASSPGITGEANVLTF. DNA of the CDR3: TGTGCCAGCAGCCCGGGCATAACAGGGGAGGCCAACGTCCTGACTTTC.

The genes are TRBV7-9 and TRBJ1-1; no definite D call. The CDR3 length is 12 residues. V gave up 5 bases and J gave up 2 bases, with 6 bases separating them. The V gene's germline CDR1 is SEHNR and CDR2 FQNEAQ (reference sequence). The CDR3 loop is CASSHRNTEAFF. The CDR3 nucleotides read TGTGCCAGCAGCCACCGTAACACTGAAGCTTTCTTT.